A single sample gave rise to the 9 T cell receptor beta chains below, sequenced in a study of blood T cell repertoires in COVID-19. Assay: immunoSEQ multiplex PCR; the TCRdb copy retains only in-frame clones and omits some. The table has about 330,000 clones, 85% seen once; the top ten hold approximately 7.6%. Sequencing was performed on peripheral blood. Source of these receptors: a human donor in a cohort sampled during active COVID-19.

DNA of the CDR3: TGTGCCAGCAGCTTGGATCCGCCGACAGTTTCGTATGGCTACACCTTC. This sequence encodes CASSLDPPTVSYGYTF. This chain uses TRBV5-5 with TRBJ1-2; possible D gene TRBD1, 5 bases. The CDR3 consists of 16 residues. From germline, CDR1 is SGHKS and CDR2 YYEKEE (reference sequence). Trimming removed 0 bases at V and 5 bases at J, with 17 bases between.

The chain carries TRBV10-2 and TRBJ1-2; D not certain. Germline V gene sequence: CDR1 WSHSY, CDR2 SAAADI. V lost 2 bases and J lost 4, with 8 bases in between. This CDR3 comprises 13 residues. The CDR3 DNA is TGCGCCAGCAGTGAGAACACCGCCTATGGCTACACCTTC. It yields the protein CASSENTAYGYTF.

This clone was seen once. The chain recombines TRBV12-3 or TRBV12-4 with TRBJ1-2, with 7 bases fitting TRBD1. The CDR3 spans 13 residues. After removal of 4 bases from V and 7 bases from J, the junction contained 6 bases not matched to a gene. As DNA, the CDR3 is TGTGCCAGCAGTTCCAGGGGGGATAGTGGCTACACCTTC. It specifies CASSSRGDSGYTF.

The gene calls are TRBV12-3 or TRBV12-4 and TRBJ2-1, with a possible D match to TRBD2 (6 bases). Trimming removed 7 bases at V and 12 bases at J, with 19 bases between. The CDR3 totals 13 residues. CDR3 bases: TGTGCCAGCATTGGGCGGGGCCGGATTCGGCAGTTCTTC. Amino acids: CASIGRGRIRQFF.

The chain employs TRBV11-3 and TRBJ2-1; 7 bases line up with TRBD1. V lost 1 base to trimming and J lost 9 bases; unmatched junction nucleotides: 0. Germline lookup yields CDR1 SGHNT and CDR2 YENEEA. This CDR3 comprises 12 residues. CDR3 DNA: TGTGCCAGCAGCTTAGGACAGGGTGAGCAGTTCTTC. It yields the protein CASSLGQGEQFF.

V gene TRBV7-3 combines with J gene TRBJ2-3; D may be TRBD2 (6 bases). Germline V gene sequence: CDR1 SGHTA, CDR2 FQGTGA. V was pared by 5 bases and J by 0 bases, with 21 bases between. This CDR3 has 18 amino acids. The CDR3 nucleotides are TGTGCCAGCAGCCCCCGGGACTGGAGGTACTCTAGCACAGATACGCAGTATTTT. The encoded protein is CASSPRDWRYSSTDTQYF.

This chain links TRBV12-5 with TRBJ2-3; 7 bases are shared with TRBD1. The V segment lost 6 bases and the J segment 2 bases; nucleotides outside the gene matches: 11. From germline, CDR1 is LGHNT and CDR2 FRNRAP. The CDR3 length is 16 residues. The chain's CDR3 is CASGDGQVRDTDTQYF. The CDR3 DNA follows: TGTGCTAGTGGAGACGGACAGGTGAGGGACACAGATACGCAGTATTTT. Using reference TRBV12-5 and TRBJ2-3 for the parts outside the CDR3, the full variable domain is DARVTQTPRHKVTEMGQEVTMRCQPILGHNTVFWYRQTMMQGLELLAYFRNRAPLDDSGMPKDRFSAEMPDATLATLKIQPSEPRDSAVYFCASGDGQVRDTDTQYFGPGTRLTVL.

V and J are TRBV5-4 and TRBJ2-3; 7 bases agree with TRBD2. J lost 0 bases, V lost 1 base, and 5 bases had no gene match. Germline V gene data show CDR1 as SGHNT and CDR2 as YYREEE (reference sequence). The CDR3 sequence is 16 residues long. The DNA for the CDR3 is TGTGCCAGCAGCTTGCAAGCGGGGATCAGCACAGATACGCAGTATTTT. It yields the protein CASSLQAGISTDTQYF. The whole variable domain, filled in from reference TRBV5-4 and TRBJ2-3, reads ETGVTQSPTHLIKTRGQQVTLRCSSQSGHNTVSWYQQALGQGPQFIFQYYREEENGRGNFPPRFSGLQFPNYSSELNVNALELDDSALYLCASSLQAGISTDTQYFGPGTRLTVL.

The chain carries TRBV18 and TRBJ2-1; the D is unclear. Per the germline V gene, CDR1 is KGHSH and CDR2 is LQKENI. The CDR3 has 16 amino acids. V was clipped by 2 bases and J by 0 bases, with 11 bases between them. In DNA, the CDR3 is TGTGCCAGCTCACCATTGGCCTCTAGCTCCTACAATGAGCAGTTCTTC. Amino acids: CASSPLASSSYNEQFF.